The present T cell receptor beta chain was sequenced within a study of somatic mutations in cytotoxic T cells in rheumatoid arthritis. The overall study: Flow cytometry sorted some V beta antibody-stained T-cell populations to nearly 100% purity, V beta1+ cells among them being sequenced for TCRB.

Whole-study results and caveats: Exceedance of 20% of CD8+ cells by the largest CD8+ clone occurred in about an eighth of the 65 patients.

Comment on this clone: The antigen is undetermined.

TCRdb's copy holds only in-frame clones and misses some; the assay was immunoSEQ multiplex PCR. This table has roughly 20,000 clones, 65% to 70% appearing once. Between the trimmed V and J ends, which lost 2 bases and 2 bases, there was a span of 7 bases. CDR3 length equals 13 residues. The germline V gene has CDR1 MNHNS and CDR2 SASEGT. The receptor was isolated from an adult with rheumatoid arthritis. The rearrangement uses TRBV6-1 and TRBJ2-7; D uncertain. The sample comprised CD8+ T cells sorted from blood. The chain's CDR3 is CASSETTPYEQYF. CDR3 DNA sequence: TGTGCCAGCAGTGAAACGACCCCCTACGAGCAGTACTTC.